This is a list of T cell receptor beta chains from one sample in a study of T cells in Graves' hyperthyroidism and ophthalmopathy. TCRdb processed the multiplex PCR reads anew with MiXCR; each CDR3 protein has one entry. The table lists 620,000 or so distinct CDR3 sequences, about 14% of them singletons. What was sequenced was blood. The origin of the receptors is a woman between 45 and 60 years old with Graves' ophthalmopathy. The conserved cysteine and the conserved F or W are not part of the CDR3 here. Fields, in order: V gene, CDR3 protein.

>TRBV18
ASSPLLGTSGSFSYNEQF
>TRBV28
ASSFIGYGYT
>TRBV24-1
ATSDFGRGSTDTQY
>TRBV20-1
SAISIQETQY
>TRBV2
AIRGFLNIGANVLT
>TRBV7-2
ASSLLRTSLTYNEQF
>TRBV6-1
ASTQTRTPTEALH
>TRBV30
AWIVRDRNYEQY
>TRBV2
ASSGQLGEQY
>TRBV14
ASSQEPQPQH
>TRBV5-6
ASSLGTVDHTEAF
>TRBV5-1
ASSTGRPLGNEQF
>TRBV28
ASRAGTGGSTNEKLF
>TRBV6-1
AISRGGNQPQH
>TRBV5-4
ASSLTGLTGEQY
>TRBV11-3
ASSLEGRGLGVSNQPQH
>TRBV28
ASSLVGTGLEEKLF
>TRBV24-1
ATGLDTSEKLF
>TRBV10-3
AISESLANIQY
>TRBV3-1
ASSHKGLVHNEQY
>TRBV7-3
ASSLGRANVLT
>TRBV14
ASSQTKFNWNEQF
>TRBV29-1
SVKGGVGYNEQF
>TRBV7-2
ASSSPDSNEQF
>TRBV5-1
ASSVAGGVGTGELF
>TRBV4-3
ASSQPRPPTGELF
>TRBV10-3
AISESRIGQSYEQY
>TRBV29-1
SVEDPDSKNTDTQY
>TRBV7-3
ASSLGGRNQETQY
>TRBV4-3
ASSQDIQNTEAF
>TRBV28
ASSFSGGGNEKLF
>TRBV24-1
ATSDLEASGGSSYNEQF
>TRBV7-9
ASSLAASGRAREQY
>TRBV19
ASSISRLTEAF
>TRBV28
ASSLPGVGSYEQY
>TRBV29-1
SVGRRVHSYNEQF
>TRBV4-1
ASSQRGGVSNQPQH
>TRBV12-3/TRBV12-4
ASRPPGTGGHGYT
>TRBV10-3
AMSRDKDNSPLH
>TRBV2
ASSRQGENYGYT
>TRBV7-6
ASSGQSLD
>TRBV11-3
ASSLDRLLFEQY
>TRBV5-5
ASSSRSFQELF
>TRBV12-3/TRBV12-4
ASSKEGRFSPLH
>TRBV29-1
SGQGQTYEQY
>TRBV2
ASSEALLAGEETQY
>TRBV11-3
ASSPGQGAEQY
>TRBV10-3
AISEGTTYEQY
>TRBV30
AWDRDHRVPEQF
>TRBV19
ASKGLAGVPGELF
>TRBV7-9
ASSRPGTAPGELF
>TRBV5-1
ASSLDLWLAVTEQF
>TRBV7-8
ASSLAGGAPYNEQF
>TRBV20-1
SARGRGYEQY
>TRBV7-2
ASSYQTGSGYT